This T cell receptor beta chain was recovered during a study of blood T cell repertoires in COVID-19 (dated by TCRdb to 2018 to 2020). With regard to the full study: Samples covering the acute and convalescent phases of COVID-19 were provided by collaborators in the United States, Italy and Spain. Where HLA class I and class II types were available, the types were taken from metadata supplied by the sample provider, not from assay-based typing. The repertoires were made available in a free public database intended to serve as a resource for research on the immune response to SARS-CoV-2. The dataset comprised deeply sampled blood TCRbeta repertoires from subjects exposed to, actively infected with, or recovered from COVID-19. A de-identified subject ID, COVID-19 status, age in years and sex were almost always included in the sample metadata. The samples were drawn from two sources: the first 160 participants of the ongoing ImmuneRACE study, and fewer than 1,500 subjects contributed by 6 global collaborators. The material from the prospective study consisted of cDNA or gDNA derived from T cells, B-cell-depleted T cells, or PBMCs. Results and caveats for the whole study, not just this receptor: Clinical and demographic metadata were provided uncurated, with the amount varying by source and participant.

Collaborating institutions collected whole blood in K2EDTA tubes following their own protocols. For TCRbeta analysis, collaborator samples were shipped as frozen whole blood, as isolated PBMCs, or as DNA extracted from either sample type. From a lookup of the germline V gene, CDR1 and CDR2 are MGHRA and YSYEKL. The junction shows trimming of 0 bases on V and 3 bases on J, plus 9 bases between the germline ends. The CDR3 runs 14 amino acids, cysteine and phenylalanine included. Only the CDR3 region is kept as DNA, spanning 42 bases read in frame from base 1. In regard to this clone: Which antigen it targets is not known. Base quality data are lacking; no much larger clone is found one base away.

TCRbeta CDR3 regions were amplified from genomic DNA by means of the immunoSEQ Assay, a bias-controlled multiplex PCR. As for the authors' bioinformatics: Within the assay, amplification of reference gene primers was used to estimate how many nucleated cells each sample contained. Sequence reads were collapsed and filtered to measure the absolute abundance of every unique TCRbeta CDR3 rearrangement. For each sample, productive Simpson clonality was calculated as the square root of Simpson's diversity index over productive rearrangements. Drawn from immuneACCESS, this table holds only the in-frame rearrangements with V and J called that TCRdb kept. Clones are partly lost; checked studies trace under half to an unresolved V gene and leave the rest unexplained. D and trimming come from the DNA, and the V and J calls and clone size come from that table. In all, the sample holds 200,000 to 300,000 clones, and around 84% of those were seen once. The ten largest clones add up to around 4% of the sample.

The rearranged chain carries TRBV4-1 and TRBJ2-7; TRBD2 is a weak D gene call, 5 bases matching. Sequenced: peripheral blood. This TCR was sampled from a man aged 55-75 years with acute or convalescent COVID-19. The CDR3: CASSQDQRNYEQYF. In nucleotides, the sequence is TGCGCCAGCAGCCAAGATCAGCGGAACTACGAGCAGTACTTC.